Below, 15 T cell receptor beta chains from the same sample are listed, as sequenced in a study of blood T cell repertoires in COVID-19. Using immunoSEQ multiplex PCR, the repertoire was profiled, and TCRdb retains in-frame clones only, with some absent. The data contain some 200,000 clones, nearly 80% of them seen just once; the ten biggest clones take up about 25%. Material: peripheral blood. The receptors shown here come from a woman aged 65 to 85 with acute or convalescent COVID-19.

The chain combines TRBV2 with TRBJ1-4; maybe TRBD1 (6 bases). Germline-derived CDR1 and CDR2 are SNHLY and FYNNEI. V lost 5 bases to trimming and J lost 7 bases, with 14 bases between them. The CDR3 consists of 14 residues. This CDR3 is CASSTGSRVEKLFF. CDR3 in DNA: TGTGCCAGCAGTACAGGGTCCCGAGTTGAAAAACTGTTTTTT.

This clone occurred a few times. The J gene is TRBJ1-1, the V gene TRBV6-4, with D tentatively TRBD1 (6 bases). Germline V gene lookup returns CDR1 MRHNA and CDR2 SNTAGT. Trimming took off 5 bases at V and 2 bases at J, with 9 bases between the two ends. The CDR3 sequence is 13 residues long. This chain's CDR3 is CASSQDRNTEAFF. The CDR3 DNA sequence: TGTGCCAGCAGTCAGGACAGAAACACTGAAGCTTTCTTT.

V usage is TRBV7-9 and J usage is TRBJ1-1; D call uncertain. The germline V and J ends were trimmed by 1 base and 4 bases, with 10 bases remaining between them. CDR1 is SEHNR and CDR2 is FQNEAQ in the germline V gene (reference sequence). This CDR3 contains 14 residues. The CDR3 nucleotides are TGTGCCAGCAGCTTAGGGGCCAGGATCACTGAAGCTTTCTTT. Protein product: CASSLGARITEAFF. Together with reference TRBV7-9 and TRBJ1-1, the CDR3 gives the full variable domain: DTGVSQNPRHKITKRGQNVTFRCDPISEHNRLYWYRQTLGQGPEFLTYFQNEAQLEKSRLLSDRFSAERPKGSFSTLEIQRTEQGDSAMYLCASSLGARITEAFFGQGTRLTVV.

The chain is built from TRBV28 and TRBJ1-2; 7 bases line up with TRBD1. Germline assignment: CDR1 MDHEN and CDR2 SYDVKM. The CDR3 loop spans 15 amino acids. With V trimmed by 4 bases and J by 3 bases, 8 bases remained unmatched. CDR3 sequence: CASSSSGTAYYGYTF. Here the CDR3 DNA reads TGTGCCAGCAGTTCATCCGGGACAGCTTACTATGGCTACACCTTC.

As to this clone: The junction shows a germline mismatch at one end, possibly a read error. V gene TRBV7-9 combines with J gene TRBJ1-1, with 7 bases fitting TRBD1. CDR3 length equals 12 residues. Germline V CDR1 and CDR2: SEHNR, FQNEAQ (reference sequence). The CDR3 protein is CASSLDSTTGVF. In DNA form, the CDR3 reads TGTGCCAGCAGCTTAGATTCCACAACAGGGGTTTTT. The full variable domain, in which reference TRBV7-9 and TRBJ1-1 provide the parts outside the CDR3, is DTGVSQNPRHKITKRGQNVTFRCDPISEHNRLYWYRQTLGQGPEFLTYFQNEAQLEKSRLLSDRFSAERPKGSFSTLEIQRTEQGDSAMYLCASSLDSTTGVFGQGTRLTVV.

The CDR3 nucleotides are TGCGCCAGCCGCCAACAGGGAACCTATAATTCACCCCTCCACTTT. Its translation is CASRQQGTYNSPLHF. V usage is TRBV5-1 and J usage is TRBJ1-6, with TRBD1 as a possible D gene (6 bases). This CDR3 has 15 amino acids. V was shortened by 7 bases and J by 2 bases, with 13 bases between the two germline ends. From germline, CDR1 is SGHRS and CDR2 YFSETQ.

V gene TRBV3-1 (or the pseudogene TRBV3-2) combines with J gene TRBJ1-4; D might be TRBD1 (5 bases). CDR1 is LGHDT, CDR2 YNNKEL, per germline (reference sequence). The CDR3 extends over 13 amino acids. Trimming stripped 8 bases from V and 3 bases from J, with 10 bases between. The CDR3 here is CASGAVANEKLFF. The CDR3 DNA is TGTGCCAGCGGGGCGGTTGCTAATGAAAAACTGTTTTTT.

The chain uses TRBV28 and TRBJ2-3, with 7 bases matching TRBD2. V shed 6 bases and J 5 bases; nucleotides not matched to a gene: 11. CDR1 is MDHEN, CDR2 SYDVKM, per germline. The CDR3 has 15 amino acids. The CDR3: CASSPWAGAVDTQYF. Here the CDR3 DNA reads TGTGCCAGCAGCCCTTGGGCGGGAGCTGTAGATACGCAGTATTTT.

This clone was observed a handful of times. This chain joins TRBV7-9 and TRBJ2-7, with 13 nucleotides matching TRBD2. V was clipped by 7 bases and J by 5 bases; unmatched bases: 2. The germline gives CDR1 SEHNR, CDR2 FQNEAQ (reference sequence). The CDR3 is 13 residues long. The DNA for the CDR3 is TGTGCCAGCACAACTAGCGGGAGGGACGAGCAGTACTTC. As protein: CASTTSGRDEQYF.

The genes are TRBV5-6 and TRBJ2-7; D is possibly TRBD1 (5 bases). V lost 1 base, J lost 3 bases, and 17 bases lay in between. The CDR3 length is 16 residues. The V gene's germline CDR1 is SGHDT and CDR2 YYEEEE. The CDR3 coding sequence is TGTGCCAGCAGCTTGTATGGTGACAGACCCAACTACGAGCAGTACTTC. Its protein is CASSLYGDRPNYEQYF.

The V gene is TRBV29-1, the J gene TRBJ1-1, with 8 bases that match TRBD1. V lost 7 bases to trimming and J lost 2 bases; unmatched junction nucleotides: 6. CDR3 size: 13 residues. The V gene's germline CDR1 is SQVTM and CDR2 ANQGSEA. In nucleotides, the CDR3 is TGCAGCGCTTCGGGACAGGCAAACACTGAAGCTTTCTTT. Residues: CSASGQANTEAFF. The whole variable domain, remainder taken from reference TRBV29-1 and TRBJ1-1, is SAVISQKPSRDICQRGTSLTIQCQVDSQVTMMFWYRQQPGQSLTLIATANQGSEATYESGFVIDKFPISRPNLTFSTLTVSNMSPEDSSIYLCSASGQANTEAFFGQGTRLTVV.

The genes are TRBV4-2 and TRBJ1-1; possible D gene TRBD1, 6 bases. Deletions cut 4 bases from V and 1 base from J, with 7 bases between. This CDR3 has 13 residues. The germline V gene encodes CDR1 LGHNA and CDR2 YNFKEQ. CDR3 nucleotide sequence: TGTGCCAGCAGCCCGACAGGGAACACTGAAGCTTTCTTT. Translating gives CASSPTGNTEAFF.

The chain couples TRBV24-1 to TRBJ2-7, with D maybe TRBD2 (6 bases). This CDR3 has 15 amino acids. Trimming took 4 bases from V and 6 from J, leaving 18 bases between them. Germline V gives CDR1 KGHDR, CDR2 SFDVKD. CDR3 sequence: CATSDPARLGGEQYF. DNA for the CDR3: TGTGCCACCAGTGACCCCGCCCGATTGGGGGGCGAGCAGTACTTC.

The table lists this clone with many counts. The sample has other DNA sequences that encode this CDR3 too. The J gene is TRBJ1-2, the V gene TRBV27; D not certain. Germline V gene lookup returns CDR1 MNHEY and CDR2 SMNVEV (reference sequence). The ends were cut back, 4 bases at V and 0 bases at J, with 9 bases in the middle. CDR3 size: 14 residues. The CDR3 DNA sequence: TGTGCCAGCAGTTCGAGGGCGGCTAACTATGGCTACACCTTC. Residues: CASSSRAANYGYTF.

This clone was seen a single time. The chain joins TRBV5-1 to TRBJ2-5, with 7 bases matching TRBD2. Trimming at V came to 2 bases and at J to 5 bases, leaving 3 bases not matched to a gene. The CDR3 is made up of 13 amino acids. Germline CDR1 reads SGHRS; CDR2 reads YFSETQ. CDR3 protein: CASSLGLVETQYF. The CDR3 bases are TGCGCCAGCAGCTTAGGACTAGTCGAGACCCAGTACTTC.